This TCR beta chain originates from a study of cytomegalovirus exposure and HLA in healthy donors. The trim removed 1 base at V and 4 bases at J, leaving 5 bases unmatched. The CDR3 spans 16 residues. From germline, CDR1 is LGHNA and CDR2 YNFKEQ. Both 60 Vbeta primers and 13 Jbeta primers went into the PCR. Only in-frame clones appear in the TCRdb table, and some are missing; sequencing was by immunoSEQ multiplex PCR. The profile covers around 130,000 clones, with roughly three quarters appearing a single time and 2% to 2.5% taken by the ten largest. Sequences were obtained from PBMCs. This sequence was found in a man aged 18-30 years in good health and CMV-seronegative. J is TRBJ2-2 and V is TRBV4-2; TRBD2 agrees at 8 bases. The DNA of the CDR3 is TGTGCCAGCAGCCAAGGAAGCGGGAGCTCCACCGGGGAGCTGTTTTTT. Amino acid sequence: CASSQGSGSSTGELFF.